This entry lists 20 T cell receptor beta chains sequenced from one sample in a study of blood T cell repertoires in COVID-19. Sequencing was performed with immunoSEQ multiplex PCR; in TCRdb, only in-frame clones are kept and a portion is missing. The table has 200,000 to 250,000 clones, roughly 89% seen once. Sequencing used PBMCs or T cells enriched from blood (not recorded which). All receptors derive from a woman aged 40 to 49 who had recovered from COVID-19.

V usage is TRBV24-1 and J usage is TRBJ1-2; weak D call: TRBD1 (5 bases). Trimming took off 4 bases at V and 4 bases at J, with 9 bases between the two ends. CDR3 length equals 13 residues. Per germline, CDR1 KGHDR and CDR2 SFDVKD. The CDR3 DNA sequence: TGTGCCACCAGTGAAGGGGCTAGCTATGGCTACACCTTC. It codes for CATSEGASYGYTF.

This chain uses TRBV10-2 with TRBJ2-7; 9 nucleotides align to TRBD2. CDR3 length: 15 residues. Germline CDR1 WSHSY, CDR2 SAAADI. The J segment lost 4 bases and the V segment lost 8 bases, leaving 12 bases of the junction unmatched. The CDR3 sequence is CASRVRGAGGYEQYF. The CDR3 DNA reads as TGCGCCAGCCGGGTGAGGGGAGCGGGAGGTTACGAGCAGTACTTC.

The chain recombines TRBV19 with TRBJ2-1, with TRBD2 matching over 8 bases. The CDR3 has 13 amino acids. Unmatched junction bases numbered 5, after V lost 9 bases and J lost 4 bases. The germline CDR1 and CDR2 sequences are LNHDA and SQIVND (reference sequence). The CDR3 nucleotides read TGTGCCAGCGGGAGGGCGGCGTACAATGAGCAGTTCTTC. Its protein product is CASGRAAYNEQFF.

This clone was observed once. The chain couples TRBV24-1 to TRBJ2-5; 7 positions agree with TRBD2. The J segment lost 4 bases and the V segment lost 0 bases, leaving 4 bases of the junction unmatched. The CDR3 is made up of 15 amino acids. Per germline, CDR1 KGHDR and CDR2 SFDVKD. CDR3 coding DNA: TGTGCCACCAGTGATTTGGGGCGGGAGCGAGAGACCCAGTACTTC. Its translation: CATSDLGRERETQYF.

This clone was counted between two and nine times. V usage is TRBV4-1 and J usage is TRBJ1-2; 7 positions match TRBD1. Germline CDR1 MGHRA, CDR2 YSYEKL. The V gene end was trimmed by 0 bases and the J gene end by 4 bases; junction bases not matched to a gene: 5. This CDR3 contains 15 residues. The CDR3 sequence: CASSQEGRGTYGYTF. The DNA for the CDR3 is TGCGCCAGCAGCCAAGAGGGCAGGGGGACCTATGGCTACACCTTC.

The V gene is TRBV5-1, the J gene TRBJ1-3, with TRBD1 as a possible D gene (6 bases). V was clipped by 4 bases and J by 4 bases, with 12 bases between them. Germline V gene sequence: CDR1 SGHRS, CDR2 YFSETQ. The CDR3 has 14 amino acids. The CDR3 protein is CASSPAGGGNTIYF. CDR3 DNA sequence: TGCGCCAGCAGCCCGGCGGGGGGCGGAAACACCATATATTTT.

This clone has only one observation. The rearrangement links TRBV19 to TRBJ2-3; weak D call: TRBD1 (5 bases). CDR1 and CDR2 from the germline V gene are LNHDA and SQIVND (reference sequence). The CDR3 runs 13 residues. Trimming removed 4 bases from V and 4 bases from J, with 9 bases in between. CDR3 nucleotide sequence: TGTGCCAGTAGTAGCCAGGGTCCAGATACGCAGTATTTT. It specifies CASSSQGPDTQYF.

The chain links TRBV18 to TRBJ1-2; 7 bases agree with TRBD1. Germline CDR1 KGHSH, CDR2 LQKENI. The junction had 18 bases not matched to a gene; V was cut back by 6 bases and J by 8 bases. The CDR3 runs 16 residues. CDR3 sequence reads: CASSLGQETMKGGYTF. In DNA, the CDR3 is TGTGCCAGCTCCCTCGGACAGGAAACTATGAAGGGAGGCTACACCTTC. The whole variable domain, remainder taken from reference TRBV18 and TRBJ1-2, is NAGVMQNPRHLVRRRGQEARLRCSPMKGHSHVYWYRQLPEEGLKFMVYLQKENIIDESGMPKERFSAEFPKEGPSILRIQQVVRGDSAAYFCASSLGQETMKGGYTFGSGTRLTVV.

The chain has TRBV6-5 and TRBJ1-5; D call uncertain. V was clipped by 7 bases and J by 4 bases, with 11 bases between them. The germline V gene encodes CDR1 MNHEY and CDR2 SVGAGI. CDR3 length equals 13 residues. CDR3 amino acids: CASILGQNQPQHF. The CDR3 DNA reads TGTGCCAGCATTCTTGGGCAAAATCAGCCCCAGCATTTT.

The CDR3 protein is CASRDSGNEQYF. CDR3 DNA sequence: TGTGCCAGCAGGGACAGCGGCAACGAGCAGTACTTC. The chain has TRBV5-5 and TRBJ2-7; weak D call: TRBD1 (6 bases). The CDR3 runs 12 residues. With 5 bases removed from V and 5 bases from J, the gap between germline ends came to 11 bases. Germline CDR1 is SGHKS and CDR2 is YYEKEE (reference sequence).

The chain uses TRBV21-1 and TRBJ1-1. TRBV21-1 constitutes a pseudogene. This CDR3 spans 16 amino acids. CDR3 amino acids: CASSCWKVAPYTEAFF. CDR3 sequence (DNA): TGTGCCAGCAGTTGTTGGAAAGTAGCTCCATACACTGAAGCTTTCTTT.

The V gene is TRBV27, the J gene TRBJ2-7; D is ambiguous. This CDR3 is built from 15 residues. V gave up 7 bases and J gave up 4 bases, with 20 bases separating them. Germline values: CDR1 MNHEY, CDR2 SMNVEV (reference sequence). The CDR3 DNA reads as TGTGCCAGCAATTACATCTGGAGTTTCGCTTACGAGCAGTACTTC. Translation gives CASNYIWSFAYEQYF.

The rearrangement links TRBV7-2 to TRBJ1-5, with D maybe TRBD1 (6 bases). Deletions cut 4 bases from V and 5 bases from J, with 15 bases between. CDR1 and CDR2 from the germline V gene are SGHTA and FQGNSA. The CDR3 has 15 amino acids. As DNA, the CDR3 is TGTGCCAGCAGCTCACAGGGAGGGGCGCATCAGCCCCAGCATTTT. This codes for CASSSQGGAHQPQHF. Based on the CDR3 plus reference TRBV7-2 and TRBJ1-5, the full variable domain is GAGVSQSPSNKVTEKGKDVELRCDPISGHTALYWYRQSLGQGLEFLIYFQGNSAPDKSGLPSDRFSAERTGGSVSTLTIQRTQQEDSAVYLCASSSQGGAHQPQHFGDGTRLSIL.

The rearrangement joins TRBV11-2 to TRBJ1-1; possibly TRBD1 for D (6 bases). CDR1 is SGHAT and CDR2 is FQNNGV in the germline V gene. The CDR3 spans 12 residues. Trimming shortened V by 5 bases and J by 7 bases, and 11 bases separated the two germline ends. The CDR3 loop is CASSPRDIEAFF. The CDR3 DNA sequence: TGTGCCAGCAGCCCCCGGGACATTGAAGCTTTCTTT.

The chain employs TRBV9 and TRBJ2-7, with D possibly being TRBD2 (5 bases). V was shortened by 4 bases and J by 7 bases, with 21 bases between the two germline ends. This CDR3 comprises 15 residues. Germline CDR1 reads SGDLS; CDR2 reads YYNGEE. CDR3 protein: CASSRQQSLTGEQYF. The CDR3 region has the DNA TGTGCCAGCAGCAGACAACAGAGCCTCACGGGGGAGCAGTACTTC.

The chain uses TRBV5-1 and TRBJ2-3, with a weak D call TRBD1 (6 bases). V was trimmed by 2 bases and J by 7 bases, leaving 17 bases between them. This CDR3 has 15 residues. CDR1 is SGHRS, CDR2 YFSETQ, per germline. The CDR3 nucleotides read TGCGCCAGCAGCTTTGGACAGCCCGCCCTATATACGCAGTATTTT. Translating gives CASSFGQPALYTQYF.

The chain links TRBV7-2 to TRBJ1-2; 7 nucleotides match TRBD1. Trimming took 6 bases from V and 9 from J; bases not matched to a gene: 10. This CDR3 contains 13 residues. CDR1 and CDR2 from the germline V gene are SGHTA and FQGNSA. This chain's CDR3 is CASSFEMGQSYTF. The CDR3 nucleotides are TGTGCCAGCAGTTTCGAGATGGGACAGAGCTACACCTTC.

This sequence joins TRBV7-2 and TRBJ2-3; no definite D call. The germline V gene encodes CDR1 SGHTA and CDR2 FQGNSA. CDR3 length: 14 amino acids. Trimming removed 4 bases at V and 8 bases at J, with 16 bases between. The CDR3 sequence: CASSSATPGGTQYF. CDR3 nucleotides: TGTGCCAGCAGCTCCGCGACCCCCGGCGGTACGCAGTATTTT.

V is TRBV5-6 and J is TRBJ2-1; D might be TRBD1 (5 bases). The CDR3 runs to 14 residues. The germline V gene encodes CDR1 SGHDT and CDR2 YYEEEE. Trimming left V 4 bases short and J 6 bases short, with 14 bases between. CDR3 sequence (DNA): TGTGCCAGCAGCCCCCTCGGCAGGGTCAATGAGCAGTTCTTC. It is translated as CASSPLGRVNEQFF. Full variable domain (remainder filled in from reference TRBV5-6 and TRBJ2-1): DAGVTQSPTHLIKTRGQQVTLRCSPKSGHDTVSWYQQALGQGPQFIFQYYEEEERQRGNFPDRFSGHQFPNYSSELNVNALLLGDSALYLCASSPLGRVNEQFFGPGTRLTVL.

This chain connects TRBV7-9 to TRBJ2-5, with D possibly being TRBD1 (6 bases). Germline CDR1 reads SEHNR; CDR2 reads FQNEAQ (reference sequence). V lost 0 bases, J lost 5 bases, and 7 bases lay in between. This CDR3 region has 13 residues. DNA of the CDR3: TGTGCCAGCAGCTTAGCCAGGGGTGAGACCCAGTACTTC. It is translated as CASSLARGETQYF.